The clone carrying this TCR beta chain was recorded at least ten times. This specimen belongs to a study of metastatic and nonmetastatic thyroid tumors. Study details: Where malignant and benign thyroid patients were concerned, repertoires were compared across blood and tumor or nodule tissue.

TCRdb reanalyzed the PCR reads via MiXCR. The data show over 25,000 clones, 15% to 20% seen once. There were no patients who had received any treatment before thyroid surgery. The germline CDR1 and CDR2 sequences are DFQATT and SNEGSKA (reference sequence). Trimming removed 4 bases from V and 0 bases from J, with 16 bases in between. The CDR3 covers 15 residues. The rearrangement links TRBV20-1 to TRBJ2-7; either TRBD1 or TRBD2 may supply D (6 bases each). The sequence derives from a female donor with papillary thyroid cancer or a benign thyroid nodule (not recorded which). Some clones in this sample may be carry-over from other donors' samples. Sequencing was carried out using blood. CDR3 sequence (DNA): TGCAGTGCTATAGCGAGGGGGGTTAGCTCCTACGAGCAGTACTTC. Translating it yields CSAIARGVSSYEQYF.